This TCR beta chain was recovered during a study of blood T cell repertoires in COVID-19 (dated by TCRdb to the early 2020s). Describing the broader study: Samples from collaborators originated in the United States, Italy and Spain and spanned both the acute and convalescent phases of COVID-19. Samples were obtained from the ongoing ImmuneRACE study (first 160 participants) and from 1,254 subjects provided by 6 global collaborators. The prospective study material was composed of cDNA or gDNA derived from T cells, B-cell-depleted T cells, or PBMCs. A freely available public database, intended as a resource for researchers studying the immune response to SARS-CoV-2, is where the repertoires were released. Deeply sampled blood TCRbeta repertoires from subjects exposed to, actively infected with, or recovered from COVID-19 were included in the dataset. The sample metadata nearly always contained a de-identified subject ID, COVID-19 status, age in years and sex. Where available, HLA class I and class II types were taken from metadata supplied by the sample provider and were not determined by assay-based typing.

Whole blood was collected in K2EDTA tubes by collaborating institutions according to the institutions' own protocols. For TCRbeta analysis, collaborators shipped samples as frozen whole blood, isolated PBMCs, or DNA extracted from either of those sample types. Study-level results and caveats: The amount of clinical and demographic metadata varied by source and participant and was provided uncurated.

The cysteine opens and the phenylalanine closes a CDR3 of 14 amino acids. Only the CDR3 part of the read is kept: 42 bases, read in frame from the first base. CDR1 and CDR2, looked up from the germline V gene, are SGHDT and YYEEEE. V drops 2 bases and J drops 3 bases, leaving 9 bases in between. TCRbeta CDR3 regions were amplified from genomic DNA by means of the immunoSEQ Assay, a bias-controlled multiplex PCR. Concerning the study's data processing: The number of nucleated cells in each sample was estimated from the amplification of reference gene primers within the assay. To quantify the absolute abundance of each unique TCRbeta CDR3 rearrangement, sequence reads were collapsed and filtered. For each sample, productive Simpson clonality was calculated as the square root of Simpson's diversity index across productive rearrangements. TCRdb retrieved this table from immuneACCESS and kept in-frame rearrangements only. Not all clones are present; in checked studies, unresolved V genes account for under half, and no reason is known for the remainder. Clone size and V and J calls were adopted from that table, with D and trimming inferred from the DNA. For this sample the table gives approximately 280,000 clones, of which roughly 88% were detected only once. Almost 9.5% of the sample goes to the ten largest clones.

Concerning this clone itself: Its antigen has not been determined. No base-level quality is on record; no much larger clone is a single base apart.

The rearranged segments are TRBV5-6 and TRBJ2-1; a weak D assignment points to TRBD2 (6 bases agree). The sequence was obtained from a man in his late teens or twenties with active or convalescent COVID-19. Sample: peripheral blood. The CDR3 is CASSLGTFYNEQFF. The DNA is as follows: TGTGCCAGCAGCTTAGGGACTTTCTACAATGAGCAGTTCTTC.